The rows below give T cell receptor beta chains drawn from one sample of a study of shared clonotypes between healthy human individuals. The method was immunoSEQ multiplex PCR; TCRdb's version includes in-frame clones alone and lacks a portion of them. The table shows approximately 1,000,000 clones, with approximately 78% occurring only once. The specimen sequenced was memory CD4+ T cells from PBMCs. These receptors all come from a man between 18 and 29 years old in good health. Some clones in this sample may be carry-over from other donors' samples. Each CDR3 is given without its conserved first and last residue. Part of the rows lack a size; the others show once, few, many or a class for expanded clones.

clone_size: -; j_call: TRBJ2-2; v_call: TRBV7-2; cdr3_aa: ASSLVDLTTGELF
clone_size: -; j_call: TRBJ2-2; v_call: TRBV6-1; cdr3_aa: ASSETRLGSGELF
clone_size: -; j_call: TRBJ2-6; v_call: TRBV4-1; cdr3_aa: ASTAQGGANVLT
clone_size: -; j_call: TRBJ1-5; v_call: TRBV2; cdr3_aa: ASSEARRHPQH
clone_size: -; j_call: TRBJ2-7; v_call: TRBV2; cdr3_aa: ASGSDRYSYEQY
clone_size: -; j_call: TRBJ1-1; v_call: TRBV5-1; cdr3_aa: ASSLAASAANTEAF
clone_size: -; j_call: TRBJ2-1; v_call: TRBV5-6; cdr3_aa: ASSSDRSNEQF
clone_size: -; j_call: TRBJ2-7; v_call: TRBV7-2; cdr3_aa: ASSLRYGGNEQY
clone_size: few; j_call: TRBJ2-5; v_call: TRBV28; cdr3_aa: ASSEKDGYQETQY
clone_size: -; j_call: TRBJ2-2; v_call: TRBV25-1; cdr3_aa: ASSVRVGPGELF
clone_size: -; j_call: TRBJ2-1; v_call: TRBV7-8; cdr3_aa: ASSRQTGNNEQF
clone_size: -; j_call: TRBJ2-7; v_call: TRBV29-1; cdr3_aa: SVYGTSAHEQY
clone_size: once; j_call: TRBJ2-3; v_call: TRBV5-1; cdr3_aa: ASSLLESSDTQY
clone_size: -; j_call: TRBJ2-1; v_call: TRBV5-4; cdr3_aa: ASSLGGAGGTYNEQF
clone_size: -; j_call: TRBJ1-1; v_call: TRBV5-1; cdr3_aa: ASKGQGMNTEAF
clone_size: -; j_call: -; v_call: TRBV11-2; cdr3_aa: ASSLVGADSYEQY
clone_size: -; j_call: TRBJ2-1; v_call: TRBV7-2; cdr3_aa: ASSLTPRGGEQF
clone_size: -; j_call: TRBJ2-2; v_call: TRBV5-4; cdr3_aa: ASSFDRNTGELF
clone_size: -; j_call: TRBJ2-7; v_call: TRBV25-1; cdr3_aa: ASRRTSGSHEQY
clone_size: once; j_call: TRBJ2-1; v_call: TRBV5-1; cdr3_aa: ASSLAGGRRFNEQF
clone_size: -; j_call: TRBJ2-5; v_call: TRBV7-3; cdr3_aa: ASSLNRARSQY
clone_size: -; j_call: TRBJ1-2; v_call: TRBV5-6; cdr3_aa: ASSYGGGYT
clone_size: -; j_call: TRBJ2-5; v_call: TRBV2; cdr3_aa: ASEGSETQY
clone_size: -; j_call: TRBJ2-3; v_call: TRBV4-2; cdr3_aa: ASSQDGRSTDTQY
clone_size: -; j_call: TRBJ2-7; v_call: TRBV5-1; cdr3_aa: ASSLAHGEQY
clone_size: -; j_call: TRBJ2-2; v_call: TRBV5-8; cdr3_aa: ASSLVRGSGTGELF
clone_size: -; j_call: TRBJ2-5; v_call: TRBV5-8; cdr3_aa: ASSFLTAQETQY
clone_size: -; j_call: TRBJ2-1; v_call: TRBV11-3; cdr3_aa: ASSLEGGRAGVYFDEQF
clone_size: -; j_call: TRBJ1-3; v_call: TRBV15; cdr3_aa: ATSRPGSFSGNTIY
clone_size: -; j_call: TRBJ1-1; v_call: TRBV6-6; cdr3_aa: ASRAAFGAF
clone_size: -; j_call: TRBJ1-5; v_call: TRBV18; cdr3_aa: ASSPGQSSNQPQH
clone_size: -; j_call: TRBJ2-7; v_call: TRBV7-7; cdr3_aa: ASSSLVGGEQY
clone_size: -; j_call: TRBJ1-2; v_call: TRBV5-6; cdr3_aa: ASILGQGASWYGYT
clone_size: -; j_call: TRBJ2-7; v_call: TRBV30; cdr3_aa: AWTREQGIYEQY
clone_size: -; j_call: TRBJ1-2; v_call: TRBV7-2; cdr3_aa: ASNPKMGQFYGYT
clone_size: few; j_call: TRBJ2-1; v_call: TRBV6-4; cdr3_aa: ASSLTRYNEQF
clone_size: once; j_call: TRBJ1-1; v_call: TRBV25-1; cdr3_aa: ASSEGRRAGTEAF